This TCR beta chain stems from a study of blood T cell repertoires in COVID-19. Study as a whole: The United States, Italy and Spain provided the acute and convalescent COVID-19 samples. PBMCs, B-cell-depleted T cells, or T cells were the source of the cDNA or gDNA that made up the material.

Individuals aged 18 to 89 years were recruited from 24 US areas. Participants' own reports of clinical history determined their cohort assignment. J gave up 1 base and V 4 bases, and 5 bases lay outside the gene matches. Germline V CDR1 and CDR2: SGHNT, YENEEA. The CDR3 is made up of 15 amino acids. Here immunoSEQ multiplex PCR was the method, and the copy in TCRdb shows in-frame clones only, minus some. The sample records 250,000 or so clones, 86% being singletons. The receptor was isolated from a woman aged 18-29 years who had recovered from COVID-19. Sample: PBMCs or T cells enriched from blood (not recorded which). V gene TRBV11-3 combines with J gene TRBJ2-7; 9 nucleotides align to TRBD2. DNA for the CDR3: TGTGCCAGCAGCTCAACGACTAGCGGATCCTACGAGCAGTACTTC. This gives the protein CASSSTTSGSYEQYF.